This entry is about one T cell receptor (beta chain). The naive CD8 population came from CD45RO-negative cells selected for CCR7, without terminally differentiated effector memory CD45RA+ cells. The CDR3 runs to 16 residues. Trimming cost V 1 base and J 1 base, with 13 bases left between them. Germline V gene data show CDR1 as SGHDN and CDR2 as FVKESK. Only in-frame clones appear in the TCRdb table, and some are missing; sequencing was by immunoSEQ multiplex PCR. The table has 2 million to 2.5 million clones, about 95% seen once. The data stem from a study of shared clonotypes between healthy human individuals.

The chain joins TRBV14 to TRBJ2-5, with D unclear. The receptor's source is a man aged 18 to 30 in good health. The sequencing sample was made of naive CD8+ T cells sorted from blood. DNA for the CDR3: TGTGCCAGCAGCCAAGGTGGCAGGTTCTTCCAAGAGACCCAGTACTTC. Its translation is CASSQGGRFFQETQYF.